The 30 T cell receptor beta chains presented below share a single source sample, sequenced in a study of blood T cell repertoires in COVID-19. The table came from immunoSEQ multiplex PCR; TCRdb's copy has only in-frame clones and leaves some out. The sample includes roughly 230,000 clones, more than 75% of them seen just once. Sequenced material: PBMCs or T cells enriched from blood (not recorded which). The receptors come from a woman aged 50 to 65 who had been exposed to COVID-19.

This clone was observed once. This chain links TRBV19 with TRBJ2-1, with D possibly TRBD2 on 5 matching bases. Germline lookup yields CDR1 LNHDA and CDR2 SQIVND (reference sequence). The CDR3 sequence is 13 residues long. V lost 10 bases, J lost 8 bases, and 18 bases lay in between. The CDR3 DNA is TGTGCCACCTCGCTGGTGGCTAGCCATGAGCAGTTCTTC. Protein: CATSLVASHEQFF.

This CDR3 reads CASSLPRGVRTEAFF. As DNA, the CDR3 is TGCGCCAGCAGTCTCCCCAGGGGGGTGAGAACTGAAGCTTTCTTT. J is TRBJ1-1 and V is TRBV23-1, with 7 positions matching TRBD1. TRBV23-1 is reported as an ORF; its role is uncertain. J was trimmed by 5 bases and V by 4 bases; bases with no gene match: 10. This CDR3 region has 15 residues.

For the CDR3, the DNA is TGTGCCAGCATTCCTTCGGGTTCTAGCACAGATACGCAGTATTTT. Its protein is CASIPSGSSTDTQYF. The rearrangement links TRBV11-1 to TRBJ2-3; D is uncertain. The CDR3 contains 15 residues. V lost 7 bases, J lost 0 bases, and 14 bases lay in between. CDR1 SGHAT and CDR2 FQDESV come from the germline V gene (reference sequence).

This sequence joins TRBV5-6 and TRBJ1-3; D possibly corresponds to TRBD1 (6 bases). V lost 0 bases and J lost 2, with 12 bases in between. The CDR3 is 16 residues long. Germline-derived CDR1 and CDR2 are SGHDT and YYEEEE. The CDR3 nucleotides are TGTGCCAGCAGCTTGGAGGGGGACCCAACTGGAAACACCATATATTTT. This encodes CASSLEGDPTGNTIYF. The full variable domain, with the rest looked up from reference TRBV5-6 and TRBJ1-3, is DAGVTQSPTHLIKTRGQQVTLRCSPKSGHDTVSWYQQALGQGPQFIFQYYEEEERQRGNFPDRFSGHQFPNYSSELNVNALLLGDSALYLCASSLEGDPTGNTIYFGEGSWLTVV.

The chain employs TRBV5-1 and TRBJ1-2; D unclear. Trimming left V 7 bases short and J 8 bases short, with 21 bases between. Germline V gene data show CDR1 as SGHRS and CDR2 as YFSETQ. The CDR3 is 14 residues long. In DNA form, the CDR3 reads TGCGCCAGCGGTTCCCTAGCCGGGGATCAAGGCTACACCTTC. Amino acid sequence: CASGSLAGDQGYTF. The whole variable domain, filled in from reference TRBV5-1 and TRBJ1-2, reads KAGVTQTPRYLIKTRGQQVTLSCSPISGHRSVSWYQQTPGQGLQFLFEYFSETQRNKGNFPGRFSGRQFSNSRSEMNVSTLELGDSALYLCASGSLAGDQGYTFGSGTRLTVV.

V gene TRBV2 combines with J gene TRBJ1-2; D may be TRBD1 (6 bases). V was shortened by 4 bases and J by 8 bases, with 11 bases between the two germline ends. Germline V gives CDR1 SNHLY, CDR2 FYNNEI. The CDR3 is 12 amino acids. CDR3 protein: CASSGTGSGYTF. For the CDR3, the DNA is TGTGCCAGCAGTGGAACAGGGAGCGGCTACACCTTC.

This clone was found once. This sequence joins TRBV28 and TRBJ2-7; 9 bases are shared with TRBD1. V lost 8 bases and J lost 2; bases outside the gene matches: 7. Germline CDR1 MDHEN, CDR2 SYDVKM. The CDR3 is 14 amino acids. CDR3 amino acids: CASLRDRVTYEQYF. CDR3 sequence (DNA): TGTGCCAGCCTCCGGGACAGGGTCACCTACGAGCAGTACTTC.

The V call is TRBV7-8, the J call TRBJ2-3; D unresolved. Looked up from germline, CDR1 is SGHVS and CDR2 is FQNEAQ. V lost 2 bases, J lost 4 bases, and 13 bases lay in between. The length of the CDR3 is 15 residues. In nucleotides, the CDR3 is TGTGCCAGCAGCTTATGGGCAGCTAAGGCAGATACGCAGTATTTT. It encodes CASSLWAAKADTQYF.

V usage is TRBV5-4 and J usage is TRBJ1-1, with D possibly being TRBD1 (5 bases). From germline, CDR1 is SGHNT and CDR2 YYREEE (reference sequence). V gave up 2 bases and J gave up 11 bases, with 13 bases separating them. The CDR3 loop spans 12 amino acids. The CDR3 here is CASSFDSLRAFF. CDR3 coding DNA: TGTGCCAGCAGCTTTGACAGCTTGCGGGCTTTCTTT.

This clone showed up just once. V usage is TRBV5-6 and J usage is TRBJ1-2; TRBD1 matches 8 bases. CDR3 length: 14 residues. CDR1 is SGHDT and CDR2 is YYEEEE in the germline V gene. V shed 4 bases and J 13 bases; nucleotides not matched to a gene: 15. CDR3 coding DNA: TGTGCCAGCAGCCTGGACAGGGTTGATCCAAAAGGCACCTTC. It translates to CASSLDRVDPKGTF.

The chain couples TRBV6-5 to TRBJ1-4; D gene ambiguous. Germline CDR1 is MNHEY and CDR2 is SVGAGI. Between the trimmed V and J ends, which lost 0 bases and 7 bases, there was a span of 9 bases. The CDR3 is 14 residues long. The CDR3: CASSYSLTVEKLFF. The CDR3 region has the DNA TGTGCCAGCAGTTACTCGTTAACGGTTGAAAAACTGTTTTTT.

This clone was observed once. The chain combines TRBV29-1 with TRBJ1-5, with 9 bases aligning to TRBD1. The CDR3 is made up of 15 amino acids. Germline V gene data show CDR1 as SQVTM and CDR2 as ANQGSEA. The V and J ends lost 6 bases and 6 bases, in that order; junction bases with no gene match: 12. This CDR3 is CSVAPGTGRGQPQHF. In DNA form, the CDR3 reads TGCAGCGTAGCCCCCGGGACAGGGAGGGGTCAGCCCCAGCATTTT.

The rearrangement links TRBV5-1 to TRBJ1-6; a possible D gene is TRBD1 (5 bases). CDR1 is SGHRS and CDR2 is YFSETQ in the germline V gene. The CDR3 totals 13 residues. Between the trimmed V and J ends, which lost 8 bases and 4 bases, there was a span of 10 bases. The CDR3 protein is CARTDLYNSPLHF. The CDR3 DNA follows: TGCGCCAGGACAGACCTTTATAATTCACCCCTCCACTTT. The full variable domain, in which reference TRBV5-1 and TRBJ1-6 provide the parts outside the CDR3, is KAGVTQTPRYLIKTRGQQVTLSCSPISGHRSVSWYQQTPGQGLQFLFEYFSETQRNKGNFPGRFSGRQFSNSRSEMNVSTLELGDSALYLCARTDLYNSPLHFGNGTRLTVT.

The V call is TRBV6-5, the J call TRBJ1-1; a possible D gene is TRBD1 (5 bases). This CDR3 region has 13 residues. Trimming removed 6 bases at V and 3 bases at J, with 11 bases between. Germline V gene sequence: CDR1 MNHEY, CDR2 SVGAGI. The CDR3 region is CASRRQWDTEAFF. CDR3 bases: TGTGCCAGCAGGCGACAGTGGGACACTGAAGCTTTCTTT.

The J gene is TRBJ2-5, the V gene TRBV13; a weak D match, TRBD1 (6 bases). The CDR3 contains 14 residues. Trimming pared 1 base from V and 4 bases from J, leaving 10 bases between. Germline V lookup: CDR1 PRHDT, CDR2 FYEKMQ (reference sequence). The chain's CDR3 is CASSLVGARETQYF. CDR3 DNA: TGTGCCAGCAGCTTAGTGGGGGCCAGAGAGACCCAGTACTTC.

CDR3 residues: CASSLDGTDFYGYTF. In nucleotides, the CDR3 is TGTGCCAGCAGCTTAGACGGGACAGACTTCTATGGCTACACCTTC. The genes are TRBV11-2 and TRBJ1-2; 7 nucleotides match TRBD1. Germline-derived CDR1 and CDR2 are SGHAT and FQNNGV. The CDR3 sequence is 15 residues long. V was clipped by 0 bases and J by 4 bases; unmatched bases: 5.

The J gene is TRBJ1-5, the V gene TRBV7-2; 7 bases fit TRBD1. Losses at the gene ends were 5 bases for V and 4 bases for J; bases not matched to a gene: 8. The CDR3 spans 15 residues. The germline V gene has CDR1 SGHTA and CDR2 FQGNSA. Here the CDR3 reads CASSLGDSLNQPQHF. CDR3 coding DNA: TGTGCCAGCAGCCTTGGGGACAGTTTAAATCAGCCCCAGCATTTT.

The rearrangement joins TRBV28 to TRBJ2-1; 8 nucleotides agree with TRBD2. CDR1 and CDR2 (germline): MDHEN, SYDVKM. The ends lost 3 bases at V and 14 bases at J; junction bases unmatched: 12. This CDR3 has 14 residues. The CDR3 nucleotides are TGTGCCAGCAGTTTTAGCGGACTAGCCCAAGACGAGTTCTTC. Amino acids: CASSFSGLAQDEFF.

DNA of the CDR3: TGTGCCAGCAGTGAAGGGGGACAGGGAGCTAACTATGGCTACACCTTC. It yields the protein CASSEGGQGANYGYTF. V usage is TRBV2 and J usage is TRBJ1-2; 9 nucleotides match TRBD1. The germline gives CDR1 SNHLY, CDR2 FYNNEI. This CDR3 has 16 amino acids. With 1 base clipped from V and 0 bases from J, the junction kept 3 bases outside the gene matches.

V and J are TRBV6-5 and TRBJ2-1; D is perhaps TRBD1 (5 bases). CDR3 length: 12 amino acids. Trimming took 5 bases from V and 7 from J, leaving 9 bases between them. Germline assignment: CDR1 MNHEY and CDR2 SVGAGI. CDR3 in DNA: TGTGCCAGCAGTAGGGGTATTAATGAGCAGTTCTTC. Its translation is CASSRGINEQFF.

This clone appeared a single time. The rearrangement joins TRBV5-1 to TRBJ2-2, with D unresolved. The CDR3 runs to 15 residues. Trimming pared 0 bases from V and 6 bases from J, leaving 12 bases between. Germline V gene lookup returns CDR1 SGHRS and CDR2 YFSETQ. The CDR3 DNA sequence: TGCGCCAGCAGCTTGGGCGGTCGCTCACCCGGGGAGCTGTTTTTT. The encoded protein is CASSLGGRSPGELFF. The full variable domain, completed using reference TRBV5-1 and TRBJ2-2, is KAGVTQTPRYLIKTRGQQVTLSCSPISGHRSVSWYQQTPGQGLQFLFEYFSETQRNKGNFPGRFSGRQFSNSRSEMNVSTLELGDSALYLCASSLGGRSPGELFFGEGSRLTVL.

A single count supports this clone. The chain couples TRBV6-6 to TRBJ1-1, with 11 positions matching TRBD1. V lost 4 bases to trimming and J lost 1 base; unmatched junction nucleotides: 5. The CDR3 is made up of 16 amino acids. Germline assignment: CDR1 MNHNY and CDR2 SVGAGI (reference sequence). As DNA, the CDR3 is TGTGCCAGCAGTTGGACAGGGGGCGCGGCGAACACTGAAGCTTTCTTT. It yields the protein CASSWTGGAANTEAFF.

The V gene is TRBV6-5, the J gene TRBJ1-1, with D hard to call. CDR3 length: 12 amino acids. With 11 bases removed from V and 3 bases from J, the gap between germline ends came to 13 bases. Germline V gene sequence: CDR1 MNHEY, CDR2 SVGAGI. CDR3 bases: TGTGCCTCCCTGAGGATTTACACTGAAGCTTTCTTT. This codes for CASLRIYTEAFF.

The DNA for the CDR3 is TGTGCCAGCAGTGCCTTCGGGACCCAGTACTTC. Protein: CASSAFGTQYF. The chain links TRBV6-2 or TRBV6-3 to TRBJ2-5; D remains unclear. Germline V lookup: CDR1 MNHEY, CDR2 SVGEGT. The CDR3 sequence is 11 residues long. V lost 5 bases and J lost 7, with 8 bases in between.

A few counts support this clone. The rearrangement links TRBV9 to TRBJ2-5; TRBD2 matches at 7 bases. The length of the CDR3 is 16 residues. Trimming cost V 0 bases and J 1 base; bases outside gene matches: 6. CDR1 is SGDLS, CDR2 YYNGEE, per germline. For the CDR3, the DNA is TGTGCCAGCAGCGTAGAGGGAGGGTCCCCCCAAGAGACCCAGTACTTC. As protein: CASSVEGGSPQETQYF.

In its sample, this clone was seen once. This rearrangement joins TRBV5-4 to TRBJ1-2; D is possibly TRBD1 (5 bases). The CDR3 runs 15 residues. Trimming cost V 3 bases and J 3 bases, with 15 bases left between them. The germline CDR1 and CDR2 sequences are SGHNT and YYREEE (reference sequence). Here the CDR3 reads CASSSRGASDYGYTF. The CDR3 DNA sequence: TGTGCCAGCAGCTCTCGTGGGGCAAGTGACTATGGCTACACCTTC.

This clone has a single count. This chain joins TRBV20-1 and TRBJ1-2, with D tentatively TRBD1 (5 bases). The CDR3 is 11 residues long. Germline loops: CDR1 DFQATT, CDR2 SNEGSKA (reference sequence). Trimming removed 6 bases from V and 7 bases from J, with 12 bases in between. CDR3 DNA: TGCAGTGCCCGAAACAGGTTTGGCTACACCTTC. It specifies CSARNRFGYTF.

For the CDR3, the DNA is TGTGCCAGCAGTTCCCTTTTTGATAATTCACCCCTCCACTTT. The encoded protein is CASSSLFDNSPLHF. The chain uses TRBV27 and TRBJ1-6; D remains unclear. With 4 bases removed from V and 5 bases from J, the gap between germline ends came to 9 bases. CDR1 is MNHEY, CDR2 SMNVEV, per germline (reference sequence). This CDR3 is 14 amino acids long.

This chain joins TRBV29-1 and TRBJ1-1; 7 nucleotides match TRBD1. From germline, CDR1 is SQVTM and CDR2 ANQGSEA. This CDR3 has 13 amino acids. Unmatched junction bases numbered 1, after V lost 0 bases and J lost 3 bases. CDR3 loop: CSVEEDRDTEAFF. In nucleotides, the CDR3 is TGCAGCGTTGAAGAAGACAGGGACACTGAAGCTTTCTTT.

The CDR3 here is CAWSQGANEKLFF. CDR3 DNA: TGTGCCTGGTCACAGGGTGCTAATGAAAAACTGTTTTTT. V and J are TRBV30 and TRBJ1-4; a possible D gene is TRBD1 (6 bases). The V end lost 5 bases, the J end lost 3 bases, and 10 bases lay between the germline ends. There are 13 residues in the CDR3. Germline CDR1 reads GTSNPN; CDR2 reads SVGIG (reference sequence).